Presented here are 18 T cell receptor beta chains from one specimen sequenced in a study of T-cell reconstitution after alpha-beta-depleted transplantation in children. Unique molecular identifiers were used to barcode this TCRbeta library. TCRdb reprocessed the PCR reads with MiXCR, giving one entry per CDR3 protein. Among some 490,000 distinct CDR3 sequences listed, approximately 13% were seen once. The material sequenced was PBMCs from the stem cell graft donor, taken from the stem cell graft. All receptors come from a human donor who donated a stem cell graft to a child with combined immunodeficiency.

The sample holds many counts of this clonotype. The genes are TRBV12-3 or TRBV12-4 and TRBJ1-5; the D gene is possibly TRBD1 (6 bases). There are 14 residues in the CDR3. Trimming shortened V by 7 bases and J by 0 bases, and 10 bases separated the two germline ends. In nucleotides, the CDR3 is TGTGCCAGCACCCTGACAGGTAGCAATCAGCCCCAGCATTTT. It yields the protein CASTLTGSNQPQHF.

This sequence joins TRBV4-2 and TRBJ1-5; 9 nucleotides agree with TRBD1. This CDR3 contains 19 residues. Germline lookup yields CDR1 LGHNA and CDR2 YNFKEQ. Trimming cost V 1 base and J 2 bases; bases outside gene matches: 12. The CDR3 region has the DNA TGTGCCAGCAGCCAAGTATCGGGACAGGGAGTTCTCGGCAATCAGCCCCAGCATTTT. It translates to CASSQVSGQGVLGNQPQHF.

The V gene is TRBV6-5, the J gene TRBJ1-2; TRBD1 agrees at 9 bases. CDR1 and CDR2 (germline): MNHEY, SVGAGI. The length of the CDR3 is 16 residues. Trimming at V came to 2 bases and at J to 4 bases, leaving 8 bases not matched to a gene. Here the CDR3 DNA reads TGTGCCAGCAGTTACGAAGGACAGGGGACCCTCTATGGCTACACCTTC. Translating it yields CASSYEGQGTLYGYTF.

This clonotype was detected many times. The V gene is TRBV15, the J gene TRBJ2-3, with TRBD2 matching 8 bases. Germline loops: CDR1 LNHNV, CDR2 YYDKDF (reference sequence). Trimming removed 4 bases from V and 4 bases from J; junction bases left unmatched: 7. The CDR3 has 15 amino acids. The CDR3 loop is CATSTAGTRADTQYF. In nucleotides, the CDR3 is TGTGCCACCAGCACGGCGGGGACTAGGGCAGATACGCAGTATTTT. Filled out from reference TRBV15 and TRBJ2-3, the complete variable domain reads DAMVIQNPRYQVTQFGKPVTLSCSQTLNHNVMYWYQQKSSQAPKLLFHYYDKDFNNEADTPDNFQSRRPNTSFCFLDIRSPGLGDTAMYLCATSTAGTRADTQYFGPGTRLTVL.

This clonotype occurred many times. The J gene is TRBJ2-5, the V gene TRBV29-1, with D hard to call. Germline CDR1 and CDR2: SQVTM and ANQGSEA. The CDR3 totals 12 residues. V was pared by 4 bases and J by 5 bases, with 11 bases between. CDR3 in amino acids: CSVVEELETQYF. CDR3 DNA sequence: TGCAGCGTTGTCGAGGAGTTGGAGACCCAGTACTTC.

Details on this clonotype: A clone one base away is much larger, so this may be a read error. Here the CDR3 omits its conserved ending phenylalanine or tryptophan, so a read error is the likely source. The rearrangement joins TRBV6-4 to TRBJ2-1; D is perhaps TRBD1 (6 bases). Germline V gene data show CDR1 as MRHNA and CDR2 as SNTAGT. The ends were cut back, 5 bases at V and 6 bases at J, with 17 bases in the middle. This CDR3 region has 15 residues. CDR3 nucleotides: TGTGCCAGCAGTCAACAGGGAGTATTGGGCAATGAGCAGTTCTCC. It translates to CASSQQGVLGNEQFS.

The CDR3 DNA sequence: TGTGCCAGCAGCCCGGACAGGGATGAGACCCAGTACTTC. Translating gives CASSPDRDETQYF. This sequence joins TRBV5-6 and TRBJ2-5; 8 bases fit TRBD1. V trimming: 4 bases; J trimming: 5 bases; junction bases outside the gene matches: 4. The germline CDR1 and CDR2 sequences are SGHDT and YYEEEE. The CDR3 is made up of 13 amino acids.

The chain uses TRBV29-1 and TRBJ2-7, with 9 bases aligning to TRBD1. The J segment lost 0 bases and the V segment lost 8 bases, leaving 11 bases of the junction unmatched. CDR3 length: 15 amino acids. Germline values: CDR1 SQVTM, CDR2 ANQGSEA. The CDR3 sequence: CSILGGDRASYEQYF. As DNA, the CDR3 is TGCAGCATTTTAGGAGGGGACAGGGCCTCCTACGAGCAGTACTTC.

This clonotype came up a few times. This chain joins TRBV7-2 and TRBJ2-3; a weak D match, TRBD2 (6 bases). Germline V gene sequence: CDR1 SGHTA, CDR2 FQGNSA. Trimming removed 5 bases at V and 0 bases at J, with 15 bases between. CDR3 length: 16 residues. This CDR3 is CASSRNRDLSTDTQYF. CDR3 sequence (DNA): TGTGCCAGCAGCAGAAACCGGGACTTAAGCACAGATACGCAGTATTTT.

The rearrangement joins TRBV20-1 to TRBJ1-1, with D possibly matching TRBD1 (5 bases). Germline CDR1 reads DFQATT; CDR2 reads SNEGSKA (reference sequence). The CDR3 extends over 14 amino acids. Trimming removed 5 bases at V and 3 bases at J, with 16 bases between. CDR3 residues: CSAPSTGGYTEAFF. CDR3 nucleotides: TGCAGTGCTCCCTCTACTGGGGGGTACACTGAAGCTTTCTTT.

This clonotype came up many times. The chain employs TRBV5-1 and TRBJ2-1, with D perhaps assigned TRBD1 or TRBD2 (7 bases each). V was trimmed by 0 bases and J by 8 bases, leaving 15 bases between them. This CDR3 has 15 amino acids. The V gene's germline CDR1 is SGHRS and CDR2 YFSETQ. Here the CDR3 reads CASSLERDRRDEQFF. In nucleotides, the CDR3 is TGCGCCAGCAGCTTGGAGCGGGACAGAAGGGATGAGCAGTTCTTC. The whole variable domain, filled in from reference TRBV5-1 and TRBJ2-1, reads KAGVTQTPRYLIKTRGQQVTLSCSPISGHRSVSWYQQTPGQGLQFLFEYFSETQRNKGNFPGRFSGRQFSNSRSEMNVSTLELGDSALYLCASSLERDRRDEQFFGPGTRLTVL.

The chain carries TRBV7-3 and TRBJ1-6; no clear D. CDR1 and CDR2 from the germline V gene are SGHTA and FQGTGA. The CDR3 covers 16 residues. With 4 bases removed from V and 1 base from J, the gap between germline ends came to 11 bases. The CDR3 is CASSSHGESYNSPLHF. For the CDR3, the DNA is TGTGCCAGCAGCTCACACGGTGAATCCTATAATTCACCCCTCCACTTT.

This clonotype showed up just a few times. The V call is TRBV9, the J call TRBJ1-6; 8 bases are shared with TRBD1. V gave up 4 bases and J gave up 4 bases; unmatched junction bases: 7. This CDR3 region has 16 residues. Germline CDR1 reads SGDLS; CDR2 reads YYNGEE. The CDR3 DNA is TGTGCCAGCAGCCAGGGGGCCCGGAGTTATAATTCACCCCTCCACTTT. Translated: CASSQGARSYNSPLHF.

This clonotype was counted at least ten times. The chain employs TRBV28 and TRBJ2-7, with 8 nucleotides matching TRBD1. The germline CDR1 and CDR2 sequences are MDHEN and SYDVKM. The V gene end was trimmed by 0 bases and the J gene end by 6 bases; junction bases not matched to a gene: 4. The CDR3 totals 14 residues. The DNA for the CDR3 is TGTGCCAGCAGTTTATGGCAGGGGGCGAGCGAGCAGTACTTC. Protein sequence: CASSLWQGASEQYF. Looking up the rest from reference TRBV28 and TRBJ2-7 gives the full variable domain: DVKVTQSSRYLVKRTGEKVFLECVQDMDHENMFWYRQDPGLGLRLIYFSYDVKMKEKGDIPEGYSVSREKKERFSLILESASTNQTSMYLCASSLWQGASEQYFGPGTRLTVT.

The chain combines TRBV7-9 with TRBJ2-1; D not certain. Trimming removed 7 bases at V and 7 bases at J, with 11 bases between. The CDR3 contains 12 residues. The germline CDR1 and CDR2 sequences are SEHNR and FQNEAQ (reference sequence). The CDR3 loop reads CASIGWRNEQFF. CDR3 DNA: TGTGCCAGCATAGGTTGGCGGAATGAGCAGTTCTTC.

This clonotype was detected a few times. The chain carries TRBV6-2 or TRBV6-3 and TRBJ2-7, with 8 positions matching TRBD2. The germline V gene has CDR1 MNHEY and CDR2 SVGEGT. The V and J ends lost 0 bases and 4 bases, in that order; junction bases with no gene match: 5. This CDR3 spans 15 amino acids. CDR3 nucleotides: TGTGCCAGCAGTTACTCAGCGGGAGTAACGTACGAGCAGTACTTC. Translation: CASSYSAGVTYEQYF.

This clonotype was seen ten or more times. The rearrangement uses TRBV9 and TRBJ1-1; possibly TRBD1 for D (6 bases). From germline, CDR1 is SGDLS and CDR2 YYNGEE. The ends were cut back, 4 bases at V and 4 bases at J, with 11 bases in the middle. The CDR3 is 13 residues long. The CDR3 protein is CASSTGPTTEAFF. The CDR3 DNA is TGTGCCAGCAGCACAGGGCCGACCACTGAAGCTTTCTTT.

The chain joins TRBV4-3 to TRBJ2-1, with D possibly TRBD1 on 7 matching bases. Germline loops: CDR1 LGHNA, CDR2 YSLEER. CDR3 length equals 17 residues. V was cut by 0 bases and J by 1 base, with 13 bases left in between. The CDR3 protein is CASSQDQGGVSYNEQFF. DNA for the CDR3: TGCGCCAGCAGCCAAGATCAGGGGGGAGTGTCCTACAATGAGCAGTTCTTC.